Below are 7 T cell receptor beta chains sequenced from a single sample in a study of T cell repertoires in cytomegalovirus infection. TCRdb reanalysed the reads using MiXCR and keeps one entry per CDR3 protein. The sample carries 30,000 to 40,000 distinct CDR3 sequences, just over 50% recorded once. These TCRs' antigens remain unknown. The specimen comprised CD8+ T cells from cultured PBMCs, sampled from culture after CMV antigen stimulation. Receptor source: a human donor in good health (CMV status not recorded). Some clones in this sample may be carry-over from other donors' samples.

This chain connects TRBV27 to TRBJ1-1, with TRBD1 as a possible D gene (5 bases). CDR3 length equals 14 residues. Trimming cost V 5 bases and J 1 base, with 11 bases left between them. Germline-derived CDR1 and CDR2 are MNHEY and SMNVEV (reference sequence). The CDR3 DNA follows: TGTGCCAGCAGTATACGAGGGGCGAACACTGAAGCTTTCTTT. Its protein product is CASSIRGANTEAFF.

The chain has TRBV5-1 and TRBJ2-7, with D maybe TRBD2 (5 bases). V lost 4 bases and J 5 bases, leaving 10 bases between the germline ends. The CDR3 contains 12 residues. The germline gives CDR1 SGHRS, CDR2 YFSETQ. The CDR3 nucleotides read TGCGCCAGCAGCATAGGGAGAAACGAGCAGTACTTC. Protein product: CASSIGRNEQYF.

This rearrangement joins TRBV27 to TRBJ2-7; 7 nucleotides line up with TRBD2. Germline assignment: CDR1 MNHEY and CDR2 SMNVEV (reference sequence). J lost 8 bases, V lost 8 bases, and 12 bases had no gene match. The CDR3 covers 13 residues. CDR3 loop: CASSTATSGKQYF. The DNA for the CDR3 is TGTGCCAGCTCTACAGCTACGAGCGGGAAGCAGTACTTC.

This clonotype was seen a few times. V usage is TRBV7-2 and J usage is TRBJ1-4; TRBD1 agrees at 12 bases. From germline, CDR1 is SGHTA and CDR2 FQGNSA. V lost 5 bases and J lost 8; bases outside the gene matches: 6. The CDR3 extends over 15 amino acids. CDR3 amino acids: CASSPYGTGGEKLFF. CDR3 bases: TGTGCCAGCAGCCCGTACGGGACAGGGGGCGAAAAACTGTTTTTT.

The V call is TRBV7-3, the J call TRBJ2-3; D might be TRBD1 or TRBD2, each matching 6 bases. V dropped 3 bases and J dropped 6 bases, with 10 bases sitting between them. The CDR3 length is 13 residues. Germline V gives CDR1 SGHTA, CDR2 FQGTGA. In nucleotides, the CDR3 is TGTGCCAGCAGCTTTGGGGGGCAGGATACGCAGTATTTT. Translating it yields CASSFGGQDTQYF.

V usage is TRBV20-1 and J usage is TRBJ2-7, with D perhaps assigned TRBD1 or TRBD2 (5 bases each). V was shortened by 3 bases and J by 3 bases, with 18 bases between the two germline ends. Germline lookup yields CDR1 DFQATT and CDR2 SNEGSKA (reference sequence). The CDR3 is 15 residues long. CDR3 nucleotides: TGCAGTGCTAGGGGGGAGAAATCAGTCGGCTACGAGCAGTACTTC. It is translated as CSARGEKSVGYEQYF.

In its sample, this clonotype was seen many times. The chain links TRBV3-1 to TRBJ2-7, with no clear D. V was pared by 1 base and J by 4 bases, with 11 bases between. Germline V gene sequence: CDR1 LGHDT, CDR2 YNNKEL (reference sequence). CDR3 length: 14 residues. The CDR3 protein is CASSQAALNYEQYF. DNA of the CDR3: TGTGCCAGCAGCCAAGCCGCCTTAAATTACGAGCAGTACTTC.